Given below is one T cell receptor beta chain in context. No antigen is known for it. Base qualities are not provided; no much larger clone lies one nucleotide away. This specimen comes from a study of control samples from healthy donors and cancer patients (dated by TCRdb to the early 2020s). CDR1 and CDR2, looked up from the germline V gene, are SQVTM and ANQGSEA. The CDR3 runs 15 residues from the cysteine to the phenylalanine. Only the CDR3 DNA is retained, 45 bases long and in frame from the first base. The junction shows trimming of 1 base on V and 3 bases on J, plus 16 bases between the germline ends. Libraries were made using the immunoSEQ multiplex PCR assay. TCRdb took this table from immuneACCESS and kept in-frame rearrangements with V and J called. Such tables lack part of the clones; where checked against another copy, unresolved V genes explain under half of the gap, and the rest is unexplained. The table for this sample lists around 150,000 clones; around 90% of them were counted only once. Around 4.6% of the sample belongs to the ten largest clones.

The sequence was obtained from a man aged 25 to 40 in good health. The sequencing input was blood. This sequence uses TRBV29-1 and TRBJ2-7; the D segment is perhaps TRBD1 or TRBD2, each sharing 5 matched bases. The nucleotide sequence reads TGCAGCGTTGAAGTCTGGGGGAAAGAGGTCTACGAGCAGTACTTC. This encodes CSVEVWGKEVYEQYF.